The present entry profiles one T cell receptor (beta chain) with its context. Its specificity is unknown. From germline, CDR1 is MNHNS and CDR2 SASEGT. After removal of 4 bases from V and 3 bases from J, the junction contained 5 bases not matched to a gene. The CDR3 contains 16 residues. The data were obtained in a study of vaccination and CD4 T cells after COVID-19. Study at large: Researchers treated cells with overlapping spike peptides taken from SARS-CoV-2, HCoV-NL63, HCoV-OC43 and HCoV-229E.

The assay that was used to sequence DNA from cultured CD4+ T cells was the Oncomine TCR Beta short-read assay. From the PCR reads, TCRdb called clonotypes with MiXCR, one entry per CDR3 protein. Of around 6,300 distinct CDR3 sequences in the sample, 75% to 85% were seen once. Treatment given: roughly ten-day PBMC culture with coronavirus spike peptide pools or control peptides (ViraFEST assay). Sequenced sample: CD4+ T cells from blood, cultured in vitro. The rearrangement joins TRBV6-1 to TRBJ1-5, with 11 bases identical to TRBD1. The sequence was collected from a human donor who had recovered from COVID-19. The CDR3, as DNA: TGTGCCAGCAGTGGCGGGACAGGGGGAGACAATCAGCCCCAGCATTTT. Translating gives CASSGGTGGDNQPQHF.